The 5 T cell receptor beta chains listed next were all sequenced from one sample in a study of cytomegalovirus exposure and HLA in healthy donors. The table came from immunoSEQ multiplex PCR; TCRdb's copy has only in-frame clones and leaves some out. The sample records about 70,000 clones, around 94% being singletons. Material for sequencing was PBMCs. Receptor source: a man younger than 30 in good health and CMV-seropositive.

This sequence joins TRBV18 and TRBJ2-1, with D possibly matching TRBD1 (5 bases). Trimming shortened V by 2 bases and J by 7 bases, and 12 bases separated the two germline ends. This CDR3 region has 14 residues. Germline V CDR1 and CDR2: KGHSH, LQKENI. CDR3 sequence reads: CASSPIGRGNEQFF. The CDR3 DNA is TGTGCCAGCTCACCAATCGGTAGGGGTAATGAGCAGTTCTTC.

The V gene is TRBV5-5, the J gene TRBJ2-1; weak D call: TRBD2 (6 bases). CDR1 and CDR2 (germline): SGHKS, YYEKEE (reference sequence). V shed 5 bases and J shed 9 bases, with 21 bases lying between them. This CDR3 comprises 15 residues. The CDR3 spells CASRLTSGASGEQFF. DNA of the CDR3: TGTGCCAGCAGATTAACGTCGGGAGCGAGTGGTGAGCAGTTCTTC.

V is TRBV7-9 and J is TRBJ1-1; 7 bases align to TRBD1. The germline gives CDR1 SEHNR, CDR2 FQNEAQ (reference sequence). The CDR3 has 17 amino acids. The J segment lost 4 bases and the V segment lost 5 bases, leaving 16 bases of the junction unmatched. CDR3 coding DNA: TGTGCCAGCAGCCCCATCCGGGACAGATTTTTGGGCACTGAAGCTTTCTTT. Translated: CASSPIRDRFLGTEAFF.

The table lists this clone with a count of one. The chain has TRBV15 and TRBJ2-1, with TRBD1 as a possible D gene (6 bases). Looked up from germline, CDR1 is LNHNV and CDR2 is YYDKDF (reference sequence). Trimming left V 7 bases short and J 9 bases short, with 16 bases between. The CDR3 is made up of 13 amino acids. CDR3 nucleotides: TGTGCCACCAACGGGGTCTGGGGGCCTGAGCAGTTCTTC. Encoded protein: CATNGVWGPEQFF.

CDR3 DNA sequence: TGCAGCGTTACTGGGACTAGCCGTAGCACAGATACGCAGTATTTT. Its protein product is CSVTGTSRSTDTQYF. The V gene is TRBV29-1, the J gene TRBJ2-3, with TRBD2 matching over 9 bases. J lost 0 bases, V lost 5 bases, and 6 bases had no gene match. The germline gives CDR1 SQVTM, CDR2 ANQGSEA. The CDR3 contains 15 residues.